This entry lists 28 T cell receptor beta chains sequenced from one sample in a study of post-analysis software for immune sequencing data (dated by TCRdb to the mid-2010s). The paper's findings and limits, for the study overall: Significantly higher frequencies in patients than in controls were found for roughly 5 TRBV segments, including TRBV5-6, TRBV5-1 and TRBV20-1.

Antigens of these TCRs are unknown. Libraries were made using PCR. Sequencer: Illumina HiSeq 2500. To reduce PCR and sequencing biases, unique molecular identifiers were incorporated into the TCR beta cDNA libraries. Clones were called with MiXCR by TCRdb after fastp trimmed the public reads at Q25, and only in-frame beta chains were retained. Identical CDR3 proteins give one entry, which carries the most common genes and DNA. The table for this sample lists 700,000 to 800,000 distinct CDR3 sequences; roughly 27% of them were counted only once. The ten largest clones capture around 0.56% of the sample. The sample was blood. The origin of the receptors is a girl aged 5-17 years with multiple sclerosis.

This chain joins TRBV20-1 and TRBJ1-2; D is unclear. Per germline, CDR1 DFQATT and CDR2 SNEGSKA (reference sequence). This CDR3 has 13 residues. DNA for the CDR3: TGCAGCCACCAAACACCCGCGGTCTCTGGCTACACCTTC. It translates to CSHQTPAVSGYTF.

The rearrangement uses TRBV7-8 and TRBJ2-7, with 8 bases aligning to TRBD1. Trimming removed 4 bases from V and 2 bases from J; junction bases left unmatched: 16. The germline gives CDR1 SGHVS, CDR2 FQNEAQ. The CDR3 has 18 amino acids. The CDR3 DNA reads TGTGCCAGCAGCTCAAGGGTCCCAGGGGGCCCAAACCCCTACGAGCAGTACTTC. Protein: CASSSRVPGGPNPYEQYF.

V and J are TRBV7-2 and TRBJ1-5; possibly TRBD1 for D (5 bases). The CDR3 runs 15 residues. Germline-derived CDR1 and CDR2 are SGHTA and FQGNSA. The V and J ends lost 1 base and 5 bases respectively, with 12 bases between them. CDR3 DNA: TGTGCCAGCAGCTTAGTTTCAGGGCCAGATCAGCCCCAGCATTTT. Translating gives CASSLVSGPDQPQHF.

This clonotype was detected only a few times. The chain carries TRBV5-6 and TRBJ2-2; TRBD1 aligns across 7 bases. Germline CDR1 and CDR2: SGHDT and YYEEEE. Trimming took 4 bases from V and 3 from J; bases not matched to a gene: 9. This CDR3 comprises 16 residues. CDR3 in amino acids: CASSDLPGGDTGELFF. CDR3 nucleotide sequence: TGTGCCAGCAGCGATCTTCCAGGGGGTGACACCGGGGAGCTGTTTTTT.

For this clonotype: Possible read error: a much larger clone is one base away. V usage is TRBV29-1 and J usage is TRBJ2-1; no clear D gene. Trimming took 3 bases from V and 13 from J, leaving 13 bases between them. The CDR3 length is 11 residues. CDR1 is SQVTM and CDR2 is ANQGSEA in the germline V gene. In DNA, the CDR3 is TGCAGCGTTGAGGAAAGAGAGACCCAGTTCTTC. Protein sequence: CSVEERETQFF.

A few counts support this clonotype. The chain is built from TRBV6-2 or TRBV6-3 and TRBJ1-1; unclear D gene. V was cut by 6 bases and J by 2 bases, with 13 bases left in between. Germline V CDR1 and CDR2: MNHEY, SVGEGT. The length of the CDR3 is 14 residues. CDR3 residues: CASSPSGVNTEAFF. CDR3 in DNA: TGTGCCAGCAGCCCCTCGGGTGTAAACACTGAAGCTTTCTTT.

Of note for this clonotype: Sequence at one end of the junction differs from germline and may be a read error. This chain connects TRBV10-3 to TRBJ2-3; 7 bases line up with TRBD2. CDR3 length: 15 amino acids. The V gene's germline CDR1 is ENHRY and CDR2 SYGVKD. The CDR3 DNA reads TGTGCCATCGGTGAGGCGGGGGTGGGCACAGATACGCAGTATTTT. Amino acid sequence: CAIGEAGVGTDTQYF.

This clonotype was counted many times. This rearrangement joins TRBV20-1 to TRBJ2-7; 7 positions agree with TRBD1. The CDR3 totals 12 residues. Unmatched junction bases numbered 3, after V lost 5 bases and J lost 2 bases. The V gene's germline CDR1 is DFQATT and CDR2 SNEGSKA (reference sequence). The CDR3: CSASQGPYEQYF. The CDR3 nucleotides are TGCAGTGCTTCACAGGGGCCCTACGAGCAGTACTTC.

This clonotype has a count of ten or more. This sequence joins TRBV5-1 and TRBJ1-2; no clear D. Germline values: CDR1 SGHRS, CDR2 YFSETQ. Trimming pared 1 base from V and 0 bases from J, leaving 10 bases between. This CDR3 spans 15 amino acids. CDR3 in amino acids: CASSLWPQTNYGYTF. For the CDR3, the DNA is TGCGCCAGCAGCTTGTGGCCACAAACTAACTATGGCTACACCTTC.

J is TRBJ2-5 and V is TRBV7-9; D uncertain. The CDR3 length is 17 residues. Germline assignment: CDR1 SEHNR and CDR2 FQNEAQ (reference sequence). V was cut by 0 bases and J by 4 bases, with 18 bases left in between. CDR3 DNA sequence: TGTGCCAGCAGCTTAGCGCCCGAGCCCCAGCTGCGAGAGACCCAGTACTTC. It yields the protein CASSLAPEPQLRETQYF.

The V call is TRBV5-1, the J call TRBJ2-5, with 10 bases aligning to TRBD2. Germline CDR1 SGHRS, CDR2 YFSETQ. The CDR3 covers 15 residues. The V segment lost 2 bases and the J segment 1 base; nucleotides outside the gene matches: 2. The CDR3 nucleotides read TGCGCCAGCAGCTTTACTAGCGGGATCCAAGAGACCCAGTACTTC. This translates into CASSFTSGIQETQYF.

The V call is TRBV7-9, the J call TRBJ1-5; D is uncertain. CDR1 is SEHNR, CDR2 FQNEAQ, per germline (reference sequence). V lost 5 bases and J lost 7, with 15 bases in between. The CDR3 sequence is 14 residues long. The CDR3 bases are TGTGCCAGCAGCCCTCCGGGCCAGCTACAGCCCCAGCATTTT. This codes for CASSPPGQLQPQHF.

CDR3 DNA sequence: TGTGCCAGCACCGGGGACTCAAGCACAGATACGCAGTATTTT. Residues: CASTGDSSTDTQYF. This chain joins TRBV2 and TRBJ2-3, with TRBD2 as a possible D gene (6 bases). There are 14 residues in the CDR3. From germline, CDR1 is SNHLY and CDR2 FYNNEI. With 7 bases removed from V and 0 bases from J, the gap between germline ends came to 11 bases.

This clonotype occurred a few times. The rearrangement links TRBV29-1 to TRBJ1-1, with unresolved D. Germline-derived CDR1 and CDR2 are SQVTM and ANQGSEA. This CDR3 has 13 residues. V was cut by 4 bases and J by 0 bases, with 9 bases left in between. CDR3 coding DNA: TGCAGCGTTGCCCCCAGGCTGAACACTGAAGCTTTCTTT. This sequence encodes CSVAPRLNTEAFF.

This clonotype was picked up a small number of times. CDR3 nucleotide sequence: TGTGCCAGCAGCGTGGGCACCCGCACAGATACGCAGTATTTT. It codes for CASSVGTRTDTQYF. The rearrangement links TRBV9 to TRBJ2-3, with D unresolved. V was cut by 2 bases and J by 1 base, with 8 bases left in between. Germline V gene lookup returns CDR1 SGDLS and CDR2 YYNGEE. The CDR3 is made up of 14 amino acids.

This clonotype was seen more than once but under ten times. This chain uses TRBV28 with TRBJ2-7, with D possibly being TRBD1 (6 bases). The CDR3 spans 14 residues. Trimming pared 6 bases from V and 3 bases from J, leaving 15 bases between. Germline CDR1 reads MDHEN; CDR2 reads SYDVKM. The CDR3 bases are TGTGCCAGCAGCCGACTGCAGGGGATCTACGAGCAGTACTTC. Translating gives CASSRLQGIYEQYF.

This clonotype was counted between two and nine times. The CDR3 protein is CSVWGDGRYEQYF. The CDR3 DNA reads as TGCAGCGTTTGGGGAGACGGACGCTACGAGCAGTACTTC. The rearrangement uses TRBV29-1 and TRBJ2-7, with a tentative D call TRBD2 (5 bases). With 5 bases removed from V and 3 bases from J, the gap between germline ends came to 14 bases. The CDR3 loop spans 13 amino acids. CDR1 is SQVTM, CDR2 ANQGSEA, per germline.

Ten or more counts support this clonotype. The genes are TRBV20-1 and TRBJ2-5, with 9 bases aligning to TRBD1. J gave up 4 bases and V 4 bases, and 4 bases lay outside the gene matches. CDR1 DFQATT and CDR2 SNEGSKA come from the germline V gene (reference sequence). The CDR3 has 13 amino acids. The CDR3 coding sequence is TGCAGTGCTACACAGGGGGCTGGAGAGACCCAGTACTTC. This translates into CSATQGAGETQYF.

The chain has TRBV11-2 and TRBJ2-7, with 11 bases that match TRBD2. The CDR3 consists of 15 residues. The germline V gene encodes CDR1 SGHAT and CDR2 FQNNGV. After removal of 5 bases from V and 1 base from J, the junction contained 4 bases not matched to a gene. CDR3: CASSGLAGGSYEQYF. The CDR3, as DNA: TGTGCCAGCAGCGGTCTAGCGGGAGGATCCTACGAGCAGTACTTC. The full variable domain, rest sourced from reference TRBV11-2 and TRBJ2-7, is EAGVAQSPRYKIIEKRQSVAFWCNPISGHATLYWYQQILGQGPKLLIQFQNNGVVDDSQLPKDRFSAERLKGVDSTLKIQPAKLEDSAVYLCASSGLAGGSYEQYFGPGTRLTVT.

V usage is TRBV5-1 and J usage is TRBJ1-5; 8 bases are shared with TRBD1. The CDR3 is 16 residues long. Losses at the gene ends were 4 bases for V and 1 base for J; bases not matched to a gene: 7. In germline, CDR1 is SGHRS, CDR2 YFSETQ. The CDR3: CASSTGTGGSNQPQHF. CDR3 in DNA: TGCGCCAGCAGCACAGGGACAGGTGGAAGCAATCAGCCCCAGCATTTT.

This clonotype was recorded a few times. The CDR3 bases are TGTGCCAGCAGCCTGGAACCCGGGGGACTAGCGGAAGAGACCCAGTACTTC. It yields the protein CASSLEPGGLAEETQYF. The genes are TRBV11-2 and TRBJ2-5; 11 bases line up with TRBD2. This CDR3 spans 17 amino acids. V lost 5 bases to trimming and J lost 3 bases; unmatched junction nucleotides: 11. Germline CDR1 and CDR2: SGHAT and FQNNGV.

In this sample, this clonotype turned up a few times. The chain employs TRBV11-2 and TRBJ2-3; TRBD2 agrees at 9 bases. Per germline, CDR1 SGHAT and CDR2 FQNNGV. CDR3 length: 17 residues. J gave up 5 bases and V 1 base, and 10 bases lay outside the gene matches. The CDR3 here is CASSLGLAGEGKDTQYF. The CDR3 DNA is TGTGCCAGCAGCTTAGGGTTAGCGGGAGAGGGCAAAGATACGCAGTATTTT.

A word on this clonotype: A much larger clone is a single base away; this may be a read error. This rearrangement joins TRBV4-1 to TRBJ1-1, with D perhaps TRBD1 (5 bases). This CDR3 is 15 amino acids long. Germline CDR1 MGHRA, CDR2 YSYEKL. The CDR3 DNA sequence: TGCGCCAGCAGCCAAGGGTCAGGGCATCGGACTGGAGCTTTCTTT. It specifies CASSQGSGHRTGAFF.

Only a few counts were recorded for this clonotype. This rearrangement joins TRBV28 to TRBJ1-2; D gene uncertain. CDR3 size: 15 residues. From germline, CDR1 is MDHEN and CDR2 SYDVKM. Trimming pared 1 base from V and 4 bases from J, leaving 13 bases between. This CDR3 is CASSLLEATIYGYTF. CDR3 in DNA: TGTGCCAGCAGTTTATTGGAGGCAACGATCTATGGCTACACCTTC.

J is TRBJ2-3 and V is TRBV6-5; 13 bases map to TRBD2. CDR1 is MNHEY, CDR2 SVGAGI, per germline. The CDR3 covers 16 residues. The CDR3 bases are TGTGTCGGCAGCCCTACTAGCGGGGGGGCCACAGATACGCAGTATTTT. Translation: CVGSPTSGGATDTQYF.

This clonotype has just a few counts. J is TRBJ2-7 and V is TRBV2, with 8 positions matching TRBD1. This CDR3 is built from 16 residues. From germline, CDR1 is SNHLY and CDR2 FYNNEI. Trimming removed 2 bases from V and 0 bases from J; junction bases left unmatched: 6. CDR3 sequence (DNA): TGTGCCAGCAGTGAAACGGGACAGGATAGCTCCTACGAGCAGTACTTC. It specifies CASSETGQDSSYEQYF.

The table lists this clonotype with a few counts. The rearrangement links TRBV12-3 or TRBV12-4 to TRBJ2-1; TRBD1 agrees at 7 bases. With 7 bases clipped from V and 5 bases from J, the junction kept 5 bases outside the gene matches. This CDR3 contains 13 residues. This CDR3 is CASTGQGDNEQFF. The CDR3 nucleotides are TGTGCCAGCACGGGGCAGGGGGACAATGAGCAGTTCTTC.

This chain links TRBV20-1 with TRBJ2-1; maybe TRBD2 (6 bases). The V and J ends lost 0 bases and 0 bases respectively, with 12 bases between them. The CDR3 extends over 16 amino acids. The germline CDR1 and CDR2 sequences are DFQATT and SNEGSKA (reference sequence). CDR3 nucleotide sequence: TGCAGTGCTAGAGATGTAGCGGCGAGCTCCTACAATGAGCAGTTCTTC. Protein sequence: CSARDVAASSYNEQFF.